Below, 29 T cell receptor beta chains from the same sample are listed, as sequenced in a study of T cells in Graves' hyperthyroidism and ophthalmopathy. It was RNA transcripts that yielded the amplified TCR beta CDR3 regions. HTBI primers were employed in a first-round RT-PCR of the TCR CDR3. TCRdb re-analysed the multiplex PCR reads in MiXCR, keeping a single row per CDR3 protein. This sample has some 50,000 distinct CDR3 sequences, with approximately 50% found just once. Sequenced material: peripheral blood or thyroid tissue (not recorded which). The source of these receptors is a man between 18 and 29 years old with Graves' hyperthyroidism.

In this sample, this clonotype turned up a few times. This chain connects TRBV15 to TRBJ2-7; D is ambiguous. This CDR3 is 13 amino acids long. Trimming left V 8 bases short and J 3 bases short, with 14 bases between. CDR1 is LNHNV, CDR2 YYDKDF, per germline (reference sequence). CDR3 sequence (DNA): TGTGCCACCGGCGACGCGTCGGGCTACGAGCAGTACTTC. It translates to CATGDASGYEQYF.

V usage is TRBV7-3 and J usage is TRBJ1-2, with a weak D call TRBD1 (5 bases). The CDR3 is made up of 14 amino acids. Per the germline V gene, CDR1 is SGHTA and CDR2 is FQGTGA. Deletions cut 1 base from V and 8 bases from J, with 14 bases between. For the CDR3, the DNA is TGTGCCAGCAGCTTAATAGCGACTAACAGGGGCTACACCTTC. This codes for CASSLIATNRGYTF.

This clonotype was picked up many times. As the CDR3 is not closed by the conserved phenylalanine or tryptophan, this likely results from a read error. CDR3 DNA: TGTGCCACCAGTGACCGCAGACAGGGAAAGACATTAAAAAAAGAGACCCAGTACCTC. Encoded protein: CATSDRRQGKTLKKETQYL. The gene calls are TRBV24-1 and TRBJ2-5, with 7 bases aligning to TRBD1. V dropped 4 bases and J dropped 3; count of bases not matched to a gene: 19. Germline loops: CDR1 KGHDR, CDR2 SFDVKD. This CDR3 spans 19 amino acids.

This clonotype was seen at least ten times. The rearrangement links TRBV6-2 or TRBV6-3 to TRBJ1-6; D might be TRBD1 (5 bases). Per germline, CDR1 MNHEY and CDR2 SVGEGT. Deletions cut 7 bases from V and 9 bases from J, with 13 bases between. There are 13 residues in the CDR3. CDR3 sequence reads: CASKTGQTSPLHF. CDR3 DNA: TGTGCCAGCAAAACAGGACAAACTTCACCCCTCCACTTT.

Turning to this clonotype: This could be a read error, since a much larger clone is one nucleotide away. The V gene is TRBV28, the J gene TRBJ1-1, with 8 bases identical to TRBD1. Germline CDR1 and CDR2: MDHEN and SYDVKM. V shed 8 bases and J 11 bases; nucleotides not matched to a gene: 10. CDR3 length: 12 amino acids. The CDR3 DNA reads TGTGCCAGCGCTGACAGGGGCACGGAGGCTTTCTTT. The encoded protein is CASADRGTEAFF. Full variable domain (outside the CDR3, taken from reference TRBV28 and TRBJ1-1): DVKVTQSSRYLVKRTGEKVFLECVQDMDHENMFWYRQDPGLGLRLIYFSYDVKMKEKGDIPEGYSVSREKKERFSLILESASTNQTSMYLCASADRGTEAFFGQGTRLTVV.

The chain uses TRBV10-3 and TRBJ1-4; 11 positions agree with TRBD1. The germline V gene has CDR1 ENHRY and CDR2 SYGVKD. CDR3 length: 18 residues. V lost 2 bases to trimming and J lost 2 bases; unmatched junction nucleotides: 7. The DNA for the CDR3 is TGTGCCATCAGTGAGCCCCCCGGGACAGGGGGTACTAATGAAAAACTGTTTTTT. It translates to CAISEPPGTGGTNEKLFF.

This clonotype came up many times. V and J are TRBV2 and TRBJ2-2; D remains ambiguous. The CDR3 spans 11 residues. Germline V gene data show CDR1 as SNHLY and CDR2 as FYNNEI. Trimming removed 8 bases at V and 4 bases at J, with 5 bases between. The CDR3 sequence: CASAFTGELFF. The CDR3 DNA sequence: TGTGCCAGCGCGTTCACCGGGGAGCTGTTTTTT.

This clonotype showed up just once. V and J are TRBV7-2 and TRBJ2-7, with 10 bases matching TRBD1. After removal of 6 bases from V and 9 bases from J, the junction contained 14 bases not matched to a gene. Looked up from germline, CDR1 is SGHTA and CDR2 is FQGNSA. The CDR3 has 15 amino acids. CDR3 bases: TGTGCCAGCAGTTACCGGGACAGGGGAAATTCCGTGCAGTACTTC. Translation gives CASSYRDRGNSVQYF.

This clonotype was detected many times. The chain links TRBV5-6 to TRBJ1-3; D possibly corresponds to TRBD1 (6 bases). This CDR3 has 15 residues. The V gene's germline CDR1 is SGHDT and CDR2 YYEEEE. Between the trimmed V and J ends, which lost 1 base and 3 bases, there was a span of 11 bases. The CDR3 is CASSLKGGYGNTIYF. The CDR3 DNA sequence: TGTGCCAGCAGCTTGAAGGGGGGCTATGGAAACACCATATATTTT.

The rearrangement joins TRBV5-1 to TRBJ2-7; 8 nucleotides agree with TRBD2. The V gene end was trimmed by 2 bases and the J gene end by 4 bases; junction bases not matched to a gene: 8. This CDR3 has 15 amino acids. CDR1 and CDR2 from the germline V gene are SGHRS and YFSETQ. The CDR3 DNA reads TGCGCCAGCAGCTTATTACCGCCGGGGGGGTACGAGCAGTACTTC. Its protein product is CASSLLPPGGYEQYF.

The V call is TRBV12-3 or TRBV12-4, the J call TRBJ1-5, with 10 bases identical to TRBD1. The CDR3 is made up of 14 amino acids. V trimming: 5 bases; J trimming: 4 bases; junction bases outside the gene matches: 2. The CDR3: CASSGGQGNQPQHF. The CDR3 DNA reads TGTGCCAGCAGTGGGGGACAGGGGAATCAGCCCCAGCATTTT.

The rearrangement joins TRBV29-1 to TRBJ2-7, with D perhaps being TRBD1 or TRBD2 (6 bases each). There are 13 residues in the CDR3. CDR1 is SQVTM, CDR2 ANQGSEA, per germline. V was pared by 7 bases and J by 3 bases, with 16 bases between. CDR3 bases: TGCAGCGCTGGGGGGCCAGTCGGCTACGAGCAGTACTTC. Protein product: CSAGGPVGYEQYF.

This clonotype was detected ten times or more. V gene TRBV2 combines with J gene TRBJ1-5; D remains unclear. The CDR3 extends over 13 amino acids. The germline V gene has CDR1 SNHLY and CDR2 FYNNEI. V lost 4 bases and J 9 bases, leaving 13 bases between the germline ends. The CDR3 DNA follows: TGTGCCAGCAGTGTGTTTAGTTGGACGCCCCAGCATTTT. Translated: CASSVFSWTPQHF.

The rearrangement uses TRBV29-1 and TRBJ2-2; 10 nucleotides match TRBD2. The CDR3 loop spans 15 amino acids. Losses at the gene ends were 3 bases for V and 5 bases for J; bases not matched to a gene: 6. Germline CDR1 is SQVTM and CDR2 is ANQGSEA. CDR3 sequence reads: CSVETSGLITGELFF. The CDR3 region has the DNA TGCAGCGTTGAGACTAGCGGGTTAATAACCGGGGAGCTGTTTTTT.

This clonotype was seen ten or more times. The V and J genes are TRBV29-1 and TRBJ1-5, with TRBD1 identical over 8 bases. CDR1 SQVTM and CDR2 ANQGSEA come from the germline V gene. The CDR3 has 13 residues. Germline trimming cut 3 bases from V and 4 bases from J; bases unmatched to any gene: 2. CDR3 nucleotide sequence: TGCAGCGTTGAGCAGGGGGCAAATCAGCCCCAGCATTTT. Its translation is CSVEQGANQPQHF.

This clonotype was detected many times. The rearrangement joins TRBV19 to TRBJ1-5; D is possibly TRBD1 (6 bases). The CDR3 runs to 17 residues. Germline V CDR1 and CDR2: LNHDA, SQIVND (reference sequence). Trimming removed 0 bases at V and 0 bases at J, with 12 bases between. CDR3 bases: TGTGCCAGTAGTATAGAGCATGACAGGCATAGCAATCAGCCCCAGCATTTT. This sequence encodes CASSIEHDRHSNQPQHF.

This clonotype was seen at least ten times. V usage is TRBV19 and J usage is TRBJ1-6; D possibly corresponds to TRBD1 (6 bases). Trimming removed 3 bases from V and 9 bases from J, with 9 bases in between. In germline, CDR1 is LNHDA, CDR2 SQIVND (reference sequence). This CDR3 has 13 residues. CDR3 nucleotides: TGTGCCAGTAGTATGGGAGGGGGTTCACCCCTCCACTTT. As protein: CASSMGGGSPLHF.

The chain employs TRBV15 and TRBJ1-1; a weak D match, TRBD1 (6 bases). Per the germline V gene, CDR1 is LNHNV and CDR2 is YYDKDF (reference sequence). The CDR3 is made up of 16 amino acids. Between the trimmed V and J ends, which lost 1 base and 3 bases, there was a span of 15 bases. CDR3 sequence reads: CATSRAKPGAYTEAFF. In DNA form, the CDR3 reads TGTGCCACCAGCAGAGCAAAGCCGGGGGCGTACACTGAAGCTTTCTTT.

This CDR3 reads CSVGREARANEKLFF. In DNA form, the CDR3 reads TGCAGCGTTGGGAGGGAAGCCCGCGCTAATGAAAAACTGTTTTTT. The chain has TRBV29-1 and TRBJ1-4, with no clear D. Trimming cost V 4 bases and J 3 bases, with 15 bases left between them. Germline V gives CDR1 SQVTM, CDR2 ANQGSEA. The CDR3 contains 15 residues.

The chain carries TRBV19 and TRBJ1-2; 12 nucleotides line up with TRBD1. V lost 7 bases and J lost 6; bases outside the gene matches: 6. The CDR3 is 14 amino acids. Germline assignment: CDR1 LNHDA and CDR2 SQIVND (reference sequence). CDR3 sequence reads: CASTGTGGEDGYTF. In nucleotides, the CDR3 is TGTGCCAGTACCGGGACAGGGGGCGAAGATGGCTACACCTTC.

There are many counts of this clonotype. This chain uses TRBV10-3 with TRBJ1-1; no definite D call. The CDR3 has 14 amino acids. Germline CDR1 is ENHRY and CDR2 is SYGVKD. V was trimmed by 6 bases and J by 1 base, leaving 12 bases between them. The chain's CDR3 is CAIRQSGSNTEAFF. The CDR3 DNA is TGTGCCATCAGGCAGTCGGGGTCGAACACTGAAGCTTTCTTT.

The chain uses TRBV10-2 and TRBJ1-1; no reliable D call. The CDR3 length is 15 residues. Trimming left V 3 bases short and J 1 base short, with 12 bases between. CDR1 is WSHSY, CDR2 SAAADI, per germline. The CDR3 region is CASSEGWWRNTEAFF. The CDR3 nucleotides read TGCGCCAGCAGTGAAGGTTGGTGGCGGAACACTGAAGCTTTCTTT.

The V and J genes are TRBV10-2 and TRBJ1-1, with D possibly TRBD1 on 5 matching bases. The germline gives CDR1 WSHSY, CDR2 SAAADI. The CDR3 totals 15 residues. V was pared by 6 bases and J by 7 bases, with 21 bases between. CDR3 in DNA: TGCGCCAGCAGCACCGGGACGGCGATGGGGAATGAAGCTTTCTTT. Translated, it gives CASSTGTAMGNEAFF.

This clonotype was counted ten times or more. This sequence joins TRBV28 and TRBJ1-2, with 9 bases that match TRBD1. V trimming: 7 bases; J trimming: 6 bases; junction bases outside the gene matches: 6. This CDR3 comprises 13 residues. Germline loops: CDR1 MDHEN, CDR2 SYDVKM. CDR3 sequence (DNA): TGTGCCAGCAACAGGGGGCGTTACCATGGCTACACCTTC. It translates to CASNRGRYHGYTF.

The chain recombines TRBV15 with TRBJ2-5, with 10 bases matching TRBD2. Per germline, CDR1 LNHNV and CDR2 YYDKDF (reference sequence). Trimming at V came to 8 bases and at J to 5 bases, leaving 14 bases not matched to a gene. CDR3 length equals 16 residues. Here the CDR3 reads CATGDLSGRAGETQYF. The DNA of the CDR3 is TGTGCCACCGGAGACCTGAGCGGGAGGGCAGGGGAGACCCAGTACTTC.

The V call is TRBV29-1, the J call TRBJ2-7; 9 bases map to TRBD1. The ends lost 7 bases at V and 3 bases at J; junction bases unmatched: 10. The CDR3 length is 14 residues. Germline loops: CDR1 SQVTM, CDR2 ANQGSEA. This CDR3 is CSAGGWGQGYEQYF. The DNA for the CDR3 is TGCAGCGCGGGTGGATGGGGACAGGGCTACGAGCAGTACTTC.

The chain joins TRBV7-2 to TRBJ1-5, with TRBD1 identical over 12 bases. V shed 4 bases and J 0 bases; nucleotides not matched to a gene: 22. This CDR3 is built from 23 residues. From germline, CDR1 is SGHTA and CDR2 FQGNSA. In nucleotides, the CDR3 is TGTGCCAGCAGCTCCAAAAAACTCCGGGACAGGGGGCCCGATATCGATAGCAATCAGCCCCAGCATTTT. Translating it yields CASSSKKLRDRGPDIDSNQPQHF.

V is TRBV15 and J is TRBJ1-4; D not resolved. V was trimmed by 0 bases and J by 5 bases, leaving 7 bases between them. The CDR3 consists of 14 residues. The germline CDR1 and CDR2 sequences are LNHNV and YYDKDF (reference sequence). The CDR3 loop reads CATSRDQTNEKLFF. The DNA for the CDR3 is TGTGCCACCAGCAGAGATCAGACGAATGAAAAACTGTTTTTT.

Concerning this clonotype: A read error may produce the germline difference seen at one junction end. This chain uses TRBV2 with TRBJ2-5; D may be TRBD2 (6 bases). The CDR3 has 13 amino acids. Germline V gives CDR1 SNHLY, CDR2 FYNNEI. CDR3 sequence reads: CASSDYYERLGGF. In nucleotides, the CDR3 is TGTGCCAGCAGTGATTATTACGAAAGACTAGGCGGCTTC.